This record concerns one T cell receptor beta chain sequence. Its specificity is not known. The sample comes from a study of blood T cell dynamics during melanoma immunotherapy. The overall study: Patients with metastatic melanoma got pembrolizumab or nivolumab-ipilimumab as first-line care. General study points: Clones driving repertoire changes may be melanoma-specific or general immune activation.

Every bulk PBMC sample received the same 350 ng of DNA. Repertoires were generated with immunoSEQ multiplex PCR, while TCRdb's copy carries only in-frame clones and drops some. The sample yields around 7,000 clones, 80% to 85% seen once. The time point here: pre-treatment baseline. Patients with prior systemic cancer treatment, concomitant immunosuppressants, or other active malignancies were excluded. Trimming pared 4 bases from V and 3 bases from J, leaving 4 bases between. This CDR3 is 12 amino acids long. CDR1 is SEHNR and CDR2 is FQNEAQ in the germline V gene (reference sequence). V is TRBV7-9 and J is TRBJ1-3; D unclear. The sequence derives from a human donor with melanoma. The sequenced sample was blood, obtained from a patient treated with checkpoint blockade. The CDR3 DNA is TGTGCCAGCAGCTCCGGTGGAAACACCATATATTTT. This sequence encodes CASSSGGNTIYF.